The 17 T cell receptor beta chains given below trace back to one sample, sequenced in a study of T cells in Graves' hyperthyroidism and ophthalmopathy (dated by TCRdb to between 2018 and 2021). Receptors were amplified or captured by multiplex PCR. TCRdb names Illumina HiSeq 2000 as the instrument used. The TCR beta CDR3 regions were amplified from RNA transcripts. A first-round RT-PCR of the TCR CDR3 used the HTBI primer set with the Qiagen OneStep RT-PCR kit. TCRdb itself trimmed the public reads at Q25 with fastp, ran MiXCR and retained productive beta chains. Each entry merges the rows of one CDR3 protein and shows their most common DNA and genes. The sample table lists about 100,000 distinct CDR3 sequences, 15% to 20% of them with a count of one. About 42% of the sample belongs to the ten largest clones. Specimen: blood. The receptors shown here come from a woman aged 50 to 65 with Graves' hyperthyroidism.

This clonotype was counted ten times or more. The chain links TRBV20-1 to TRBJ1-5, with unresolved D. CDR1 and CDR2 from the germline V gene are DFQATT and SNEGSKA (reference sequence). The CDR3 is 14 residues long. V was trimmed by 6 bases and J by 0 bases, leaving 12 bases between them. As DNA, the CDR3 is TGCAGTGCCCCTGGGGAAAATAGCAATCAGCCCCAGCATTTT. This codes for CSAPGENSNQPQHF.

This clonotype has ten or more counts. The chain couples TRBV19 to TRBJ1-1; a possible D gene is TRBD1 (5 bases). Deletions cut 2 bases from V and 1 base from J, with 8 bases between. The germline CDR1 and CDR2 sequences are LNHDA and SQIVND (reference sequence). This CDR3 comprises 14 residues. CDR3 sequence reads: CASSISQGNTEAFF. The CDR3 DNA follows: TGTGCCAGTAGTATAAGTCAGGGGAACACTGAAGCTTTCTTT.

In its sample, this clonotype was seen many times. The chain recombines TRBV12-3 or TRBV12-4 with TRBJ2-1; D call uncertain. The CDR3 has 15 amino acids. V dropped 1 base and J dropped 7 bases, with 14 bases sitting between them. The CDR3 loop is CASSLVAGRVNEQFF. DNA for the CDR3: TGTGCCAGCAGTTTAGTTGCAGGTAGAGTTAATGAGCAGTTCTTC.

Many counts were recorded for this clonotype. The chain is built from TRBV3-1 and TRBJ2-7, with D hard to call. The CDR3 covers 14 residues. Germline CDR1 LGHDT, CDR2 YNNKEL (reference sequence). Deletions cut 1 base from V and 3 bases from J, with 10 bases between. The CDR3 protein is CASSQGTWDYEQYF. The CDR3 nucleotides are TGTGCCAGCAGCCAAGGGACCTGGGACTACGAGCAGTACTTC.

This clonotype was counted ten times or more. The chain is built from TRBV14 and TRBJ1-1; maybe TRBD1 (5 bases). CDR3 length: 17 amino acids. From germline, CDR1 is SGHDN and CDR2 FVKESK. With 3 bases removed from V and 0 bases from J, the gap between germline ends came to 17 bases. The CDR3 DNA is TGTGCCAGCAGCCAGCTGGGACCGAGCTCAATGAACACTGAAGCTTTCTTT. Residues: CASSQLGPSSMNTEAFF.

This clonotype was counted ten times or more. The genes are TRBV20-1 and TRBJ1-4, with 10 bases matching TRBD1. V lost 5 bases, J lost 7 bases, and 7 bases stayed unmatched. The CDR3 sequence is 14 residues long. CDR1 is DFQATT and CDR2 is SNEGSKA in the germline V gene (reference sequence). In DNA, the CDR3 is TGCAGTGCTCCAGACAGGGGGCTTAGTGAAAAACTGTTTTTT. It translates to CSAPDRGLSEKLFF.

Many counts were recorded for this clonotype. CDR3 residues: CASSVEGGNQPQHF. The CDR3 bases are TGTGCCAGCAGCGTAGAGGGCGGGAATCAGCCCCAGCATTTT. The chain carries TRBV7-9 and TRBJ1-5; D is unresolved. The CDR3 spans 14 residues. V lost 5 bases and J 4 bases, leaving 12 bases between the germline ends. CDR1 and CDR2 (germline): SEHNR, FQNEAQ (reference sequence).

With regard to this clonotype: A single base separates this from a much larger clone, so it may be a read error. The CDR3 end shows no conserved phenylalanine or tryptophan, and so a read error is likely. The rearrangement uses TRBV20-1 and TRBJ2-1, with D maybe TRBD1 (6 bases). This CDR3 is built from 14 residues. Germline V CDR1 and CDR2: DFQATT, SNEGSKA (reference sequence). The V end lost 2 bases, the J end lost 3 bases, and 11 bases lay between the germline ends. The CDR3 DNA follows: TGCAGTGCTAGATCCCACAGGGACTACAATGAGCAGTTCGTC. Translating it yields CSARSHRDYNEQFV.

This clonotype was recorded many times. The chain employs TRBV12-3 or TRBV12-4 and TRBJ1-1; tentatively, D is TRBD1 (6 bases). Trimming shortened V by 5 bases and J by 11 bases, and 15 bases separated the two germline ends. The length of the CDR3 is 12 residues. Here the CDR3 DNA reads TGTGCCAGCAGTAGCCCCAGGGGATCGGCTTTCTTT. The encoded protein is CASSSPRGSAFF.

This clonotype was seen repeatedly, ten times or more. The chain uses TRBV27 and TRBJ2-3; 10 bases fit TRBD2. With 5 bases clipped from V and 0 bases from J, the junction kept 5 bases outside the gene matches. CDR1 is MNHEY and CDR2 is SMNVEV in the germline V gene (reference sequence). The CDR3 loop spans 16 amino acids. The CDR3 DNA sequence: TGTGCCAGCAGTATACGAGCGGGAGGGAGCACAGATACGCAGTATTTT. Translation: CASSIRAGGSTDTQYF.

This clonotype was observed at least ten times. The chain combines TRBV11-3 with TRBJ2-4; the match to TRBD2 covers 9 bases. The CDR3 contains 20 residues. In germline, CDR1 is SGHNT, CDR2 YENEEA. J lost 0 bases, V lost 0 bases, and 12 bases had no gene match. CDR3 in DNA: TGTGCCAGCAGCTTAGATCGATACGAGCTAGCGGGACGAGCCAAAAACATTCAGTACTTC. Amino acid sequence: CASSLDRYELAGRAKNIQYF. Combining the CDR3 with reference TRBV11-3 and TRBJ2-4 gives the whole variable domain EAGVVQSPRYKIIEKKQPVAFWCNPISGHNTLYWYLQNLGQGPELLIRYENEEAVDDSQLPKDRFSAERLKGVDSTLKIQPAELGDSAVYLCASSLDRYELAGRAKNIQYFGAGTRLSVL.

This clonotype was recorded at least ten times. V and J are TRBV24-1 and TRBJ2-1, with D possibly TRBD2 on 6 matching bases. Per germline, CDR1 KGHDR and CDR2 SFDVKD. CDR3 size: 13 residues. V was cut by 5 bases and J by 7 bases, with 11 bases left in between. This chain's CDR3 is CATSGTGRNEQFF. The CDR3 nucleotides read TGTGCCACCAGTGGGACCGGGAGAAATGAGCAGTTCTTC.

The sample holds many counts of this clonotype. The chain carries TRBV18 and TRBJ2-7, with 8 bases identical to TRBD2. Germline V gene lookup returns CDR1 KGHSH and CDR2 LQKENI. The CDR3 contains 15 residues. V gave up 2 bases and J gave up 6 bases; unmatched junction bases: 9. CDR3 sequence: CASSPNIAGWAEQYF. As DNA, the CDR3 is TGTGCCAGCTCACCAAACATAGCGGGATGGGCCGAGCAGTACTTC.

This clonotype was observed many times. The J gene is TRBJ1-6, the V gene TRBV15; maybe TRBD1 (5 bases). The ends were cut back, 0 bases at V and 10 bases at J, with 13 bases in the middle. CDR1 and CDR2 (germline): LNHNV, YYDKDF (reference sequence). This CDR3 is built from 15 residues. The CDR3 loop is CATSRDVGDRSPLHF. DNA of the CDR3: TGTGCCACCAGCAGAGATGTAGGGGATCGCTCACCCCTCCACTTT.

The sample holds many counts of this clonotype. The chain recombines TRBV2 with TRBJ2-2; D unclear. The CDR3 consists of 13 residues. The germline gives CDR1 SNHLY, CDR2 FYNNEI. Trimming cost V 3 bases and J 3 bases, with 5 bases left between them. The CDR3 spells CASSEGHTGELFF. CDR3 DNA sequence: TGTGCCAGCAGTGAGGGCCACACCGGGGAGCTGTTTTTT.

CDR3: CASTTRGVDEKLFF. The DNA for the CDR3 is TGTGCCAGTACCACGAGGGGAGTGGATGAAAAACTGTTTTTT. The chain couples TRBV19 to TRBJ1-4, with D possibly being TRBD1 (5 bases). Germline V gene sequence: CDR1 LNHDA, CDR2 SQIVND (reference sequence). Trimming removed 7 bases from V and 6 bases from J, with 15 bases in between. The CDR3 has 14 residues.

This clonotype was seen a handful of times. The chain employs TRBV6-1 and TRBJ2-7; D not certain. V lost 5 bases and J lost 5, with 16 bases in between. Germline assignment: CDR1 MNHNS and CDR2 SASEGT. The CDR3 contains 14 residues. The CDR3 sequence is CASSLSGVTHEQYF. The CDR3 bases are TGTGCCAGCAGTCTTTCAGGAGTGACCCACGAGCAGTACTTC.